These 27 T cell receptor beta chains originate from one sample sequenced in a study of blood T cells in healthy people across ages. Together with a sample-barcoded 5' primer, a J-beta primer mix was included in a second PCR lasting about 7 to 11 cycles. TCRdb independently ran MiXCR on the 5' RACE reads; one entry per CDR3 protein. This table has 850,000 to 1,000,000 distinct CDR3 sequences, just over 50% appearing once. Material for sequencing was blood. The receptors stem from a woman aged 55 to 70 in good health.

This clonotype was observed a few times. This chain links TRBV20-1 with TRBJ2-7, with a weak D call TRBD1 (5 bases). Trimming removed 0 bases at V and 3 bases at J, with 12 bases between. Looked up from germline, CDR1 is DFQATT and CDR2 is SNEGSKA (reference sequence). The length of the CDR3 is 14 residues. The CDR3 DNA follows: TGCAGTGCTAGAGATGATGGACAACACTACGAGCAGTACTTC. This gives the protein CSARDDGQHYEQYF.

This rearrangement joins TRBV7-2 to TRBJ2-1; a possible D gene is TRBD2 (6 bases). The CDR3 covers 14 residues. The germline V and J ends were trimmed by 5 bases and 4 bases, with 12 bases remaining between them. Looked up from germline, CDR1 is SGHTA and CDR2 is FQGNSA. The CDR3 loop reads CASSPGSGYNEQFF. The CDR3 nucleotides read TGTGCCAGCAGCCCTGGTAGCGGATACAATGAGCAGTTCTTC.

This chain links TRBV5-1 with TRBJ2-7; the match to TRBD1 covers 10 bases. Germline CDR1 is SGHRS and CDR2 is YFSETQ. The CDR3 has 15 amino acids. Trimming cost V 3 bases and J 7 bases; bases outside gene matches: 10. CDR3 sequence (DNA): TGCGCCAGCAGCTCAACCGGGACAGGGGTAAGAGAGCAGTACTTC. Protein: CASSSTGTGVREQYF.

The V gene is TRBV11-2, the J gene TRBJ2-1, with 7 bases that match TRBD2. The germline gives CDR1 SGHAT, CDR2 FQNNGV. Trimming removed 8 bases from V and 8 bases from J; junction bases left unmatched: 6. The CDR3 contains 12 residues. In nucleotides, the CDR3 is TGTGCCAGCGGCCGGGCGGGAGATGAGCAGTTCTTC. The encoded protein is CASGRAGDEQFF. The full variable domain, rest sourced from reference TRBV11-2 and TRBJ2-1, is EAGVAQSPRYKIIEKRQSVAFWCNPISGHATLYWYQQILGQGPKLLIQFQNNGVVDDSQLPKDRFSAERLKGVDSTLKIQPAKLEDSAVYLCASGRAGDEQFFGPGTRLTVL.

This clonotype was counted a few times. The rearrangement uses TRBV7-9 and TRBJ2-6; D is possibly TRBD1 (6 bases). CDR1 SEHNR and CDR2 FQNEAQ come from the germline V gene (reference sequence). V dropped 2 bases and J dropped 0 bases, with 14 bases sitting between them. This CDR3 region has 18 residues. The CDR3 nucleotides read TGTGCCAGCAGCTTAAACGCAGGGGCACTCTCTGGGGCCAACGTCCTGACTTTC. Protein sequence: CASSLNAGALSGANVLTF.

The genes are TRBV27 and TRBJ2-5; 14 bases align to TRBD2. Germline V CDR1 and CDR2: MNHEY, SMNVEV (reference sequence). There are 15 residues in the CDR3. Unmatched junction bases numbered 4, after V lost 5 bases and J lost 5 bases. The chain's CDR3 is CASSRLAGGRETQYF. As DNA, the CDR3 is TGTGCCAGCAGTCGACTAGCGGGAGGGCGGGAGACCCAGTACTTC.

The chain's CDR3 is CASSFLAGLGGDTQYF. Here the CDR3 DNA reads TGTGCCAGCAGTTTCCTAGCGGGATTAGGGGGAGATACGCAGTATTTT. This chain links TRBV6-5 with TRBJ2-3; 9 bases agree with TRBD2. In germline, CDR1 is MNHEY, CDR2 SVGAGI. V lost 4 bases, J lost 5 bases, and 10 bases stayed unmatched. This CDR3 has 16 amino acids.

The J gene is TRBJ2-7, the V gene TRBV7-9; 11 bases align to TRBD2. Germline values: CDR1 SEHNR, CDR2 FQNEAQ (reference sequence). The length of the CDR3 is 18 residues. After removal of 5 bases from V and 2 bases from J, the junction contained 14 bases not matched to a gene. CDR3 protein: CASSVSGRDFFSPYEQYF. DNA of the CDR3: TGTGCCAGCAGCGTTAGCGGGAGGGACTTCTTTTCGCCCTACGAGCAGTACTTC.

J is TRBJ1-2 and V is TRBV9; D not certain. Germline V gene sequence: CDR1 SGDLS, CDR2 YYNGEE. The CDR3 extends over 12 amino acids. V lost 3 bases and J lost 5, with 8 bases in between. CDR3 nucleotide sequence: TGTGCCAGCAGCGCGAGTGGATATGGCTACACCTTC. Translation gives CASSASGYGYTF. The full variable domain, with the rest looked up from reference TRBV9 and TRBJ1-2, is DSGVTQTPKHLITATGQRVTLRCSPRSGDLSVYWYQQSLDQGLQFLIQYYNGEERAKGNILERFSAQQFPDLHSELNLSSLELGDSALYFCASSASGYGYTFGSGTRLTVV.

The chain links TRBV6-5 to TRBJ2-6, with D perhaps TRBD2 (7 bases). The germline V gene has CDR1 MNHEY and CDR2 SVGAGI. The CDR3 has 15 amino acids. V lost 4 bases to trimming and J lost 4 bases, with 11 bases between them. The CDR3 DNA reads TGTGCCAGCAGTTTACAGGGACTAGGGGCCAACGTCCTGACTTTC. Translation gives CASSLQGLGANVLTF.

There are a few counts of this clonotype. The chain uses TRBV28 and TRBJ2-3, with 7 bases identical to TRBD2. This CDR3 comprises 12 residues. CDR1 is MDHEN, CDR2 SYDVKM, per germline. The V segment lost 5 bases and the J segment 7 bases; nucleotides outside the gene matches: 3. The CDR3 bases are TGTGCCAGCAGTCGGGGGGAGTATACGCAGTATTTT. Translation: CASSRGEYTQYF.

The rearrangement joins TRBV20-1 to TRBJ2-7; the D gene is possibly TRBD2 (6 bases). Germline-derived CDR1 and CDR2 are DFQATT and SNEGSKA (reference sequence). V shed 2 bases and J shed 3 bases, with 14 bases lying between them. CDR3 length: 14 residues. As DNA, the CDR3 is TGCAGTGCTAGAATCACCGGGAGAAACTACGAGCAGTACTTC. Its protein is CSARITGRNYEQYF.

The chain is built from TRBV7-2 and TRBJ2-7; D might be TRBD1 (6 bases). V shed 5 bases and J shed 3 bases, with 17 bases lying between them. This CDR3 spans 15 amino acids. The germline V gene has CDR1 SGHTA and CDR2 FQGNSA. This chain's CDR3 is CASSPVTGYYYEQYF. Written as DNA, the CDR3 is TGTGCCAGCAGCCCCGTGACAGGTTACTACTACGAGCAGTACTTC.

This clonotype was counted only a few times. This chain links TRBV28 with TRBJ2-1, with TRBD1 identical over 10 bases. The CDR3 length is 16 residues. Trimming at V came to 4 bases and at J to 4 bases, leaving 7 bases not matched to a gene. Germline loops: CDR1 MDHEN, CDR2 SYDVKM. CDR3: CASSSRQGASYNEQFF. The CDR3 coding sequence is TGTGCCAGCAGTTCCCGACAGGGGGCTAGTTACAATGAGCAGTTCTTC.

The chain recombines TRBV7-2 with TRBJ2-2, with TRBD2 identical over 8 bases. V gave up 3 bases and J gave up 4 bases; unmatched junction bases: 4. Germline assignment: CDR1 SGHTA and CDR2 FQGNSA. CDR3 length: 15 amino acids. CDR3 nucleotides: TGTGCCAGCAGCTTCAGCGGGAGCCCCACCGGGGAGCTGTTTTTT. Translation: CASSFSGSPTGELFF.

In its sample, this clonotype was seen a few times. The chain couples TRBV29-1 to TRBJ2-7; TRBD2 aligns across 14 bases. V shed 4 bases and J 4 bases; nucleotides not matched to a gene: 12. The germline V gene has CDR1 SQVTM and CDR2 ANQGSEA. The CDR3 covers 17 residues. The CDR3 DNA reads TGCAGCGTTGTTGGGACTAGCGGGAGTTCCTTACAATACGAGCAGTACTTC. It translates to CSVVGTSGSSLQYEQYF.

The V gene is TRBV7-2, the J gene TRBJ2-3; perhaps TRBD2 as D (5 bases). Between the trimmed V and J ends, which lost 5 bases and 1 base, there was a span of 13 bases. CDR3 length equals 15 residues. Germline-derived CDR1 and CDR2 are SGHTA and FQGNSA. The CDR3 spells CASSKKSGRTDTQYF. In DNA, the CDR3 is TGTGCCAGCAGCAAAAAGAGCGGTCGCACAGATACGCAGTATTTT.

The sample holds many counts of this clonotype. The CDR3 DNA follows: TGCAGTGCTAGGCTAGGGTCCTACGAGCAGTACTTC. This sequence encodes CSARLGSYEQYF. The rearrangement joins TRBV20-1 to TRBJ2-7; D is unresolved. This CDR3 spans 12 amino acids. V lost 3 bases, J lost 1 base, and 7 bases lay in between. The germline CDR1 and CDR2 sequences are DFQATT and SNEGSKA (reference sequence).

This clonotype showed up just once. One end of the junction fails to match germline, which may point to a read error. The V call is TRBV7-2, the J call TRBJ1-6; TRBD1 agrees at 10 bases. The CDR3 is 15 amino acids. Germline CDR1 and CDR2: SGHTA and FQGNSA. In DNA form, the CDR3 reads TGTGCCAGCAGATATCCCGGGACAGGGGATTCACTCCTCCACTTT. Translated: CASRYPGTGDSLLHF.

This clonotype was observed a few times. The genes are TRBV5-1 and TRBJ2-1; D is unclear. V was trimmed by 0 bases and J by 9 bases, leaving 16 bases between them. CDR3 length: 15 amino acids. The V gene's germline CDR1 is SGHRS and CDR2 YFSETQ. CDR3 region: CASSLAASSWGEQFF. The CDR3 bases are TGCGCCAGCAGCTTGGCGGCTAGTTCCTGGGGTGAGCAGTTCTTC.

This clonotype was seen more than once but under ten times. The rearrangement links TRBV5-4 to TRBJ2-5; 9 positions agree with TRBD2. Germline values: CDR1 SGHNT, CDR2 YYREEE (reference sequence). This CDR3 spans 17 amino acids. V dropped 2 bases and J dropped 5; count of bases not matched to a gene: 13. The DNA of the CDR3 is TGTGCCAGCAGCTTACAGACTAGCGGAGTCGCTGGGGAGACCCAGTACTTC. Translated, it gives CASSLQTSGVAGETQYF.

The chain combines TRBV19 with TRBJ2-1; the D is unclear. In germline, CDR1 is LNHDA, CDR2 SQIVND (reference sequence). Between the trimmed V and J ends, which lost 3 bases and 9 bases, there was a span of 9 bases. This CDR3 spans 12 amino acids. CDR3 amino acids: CASSIVGIEQFF. CDR3 DNA: TGTGCCAGTAGTATTGTGGGGATTGAGCAGTTCTTC.

The chain joins TRBV3-1 to TRBJ2-3; D may be TRBD2 (5 bases). The V end lost 5 bases, the J end lost 2 bases, and 11 bases lay between the germline ends. The CDR3 loop spans 14 amino acids. Germline CDR1 is LGHDT and CDR2 is YNNKEL (reference sequence). CDR3 sequence: CASSGRVPTDTQYF. In nucleotides, the CDR3 is TGTGCCAGCAGCGGGCGGGTCCCCACAGATACGCAGTATTTT.

The rearrangement joins TRBV3-1 to TRBJ1-2, with 7 bases aligning to TRBD1. Germline CDR1 LGHDT, CDR2 YNNKEL (reference sequence). This CDR3 comprises 13 residues. V shed 5 bases, J shed 7 bases, and the junction held 7 bases outside the gene matches. The CDR3 is CASSDRDRSGYTF. The CDR3 DNA follows: TGTGCCAGCAGCGACAGGGATCGGTCTGGCTACACCTTC.

Notes on this clonotype: An end of the junction does not agree with germline; a read error may underlie this. The chain uses TRBV7-2 and TRBJ2-3; a weak D match, TRBD1 (6 bases). Germline CDR1 reads SGHTA; CDR2 reads FQGNSA. CDR3 size: 13 residues. CDR3 loop: CVSSIDRPALQYF. In DNA form, the CDR3 reads TGTGTCAGCAGCATAGACAGGCCCGCGTTGCAGTATTTT.

As to this clonotype: This clone may be a read error of a much larger clone one base away. The gene calls are TRBV7-8 and TRBJ1-4, with 7 bases that match TRBD1. Germline CDR1 SGHVS, CDR2 FQNEAQ. The CDR3 contains 14 residues. The CDR3 sequence is CVSSLRDSNEKLFF. Written as DNA, the CDR3 is TGTGTCAGCAGCTTAAGGGACAGTAATGAAAAACTGTTTTTT.

The chain joins TRBV28 to TRBJ1-6; 7 bases line up with TRBD1. The V gene end was trimmed by 10 bases and the J gene end by 7 bases; junction bases not matched to a gene: 10. Germline V gene lookup returns CDR1 MDHEN and CDR2 SYDVKM. This CDR3 contains 14 residues. The CDR3 DNA reads as TGTGCCAACGGAGGGGGCGCTGCCAATTCACCCCTCCACTTT. It codes for CANGGGAANSPLHF.